The present entry profiles one T cell receptor (beta chain) with its context. The data were produced by immunoSEQ multiplex PCR, yet TCRdb's version contains in-frame clones alone and is incomplete. Of fewer than 850,000 clones in the sample, 90% were seen once. The data are from a study of shared clonotypes between healthy human individuals. The receptor was derived from a man between 18 and 29 years old in good health. Some clones in this sample may be carry-over from other donors' samples. Sequencing was carried out using memory CD8+ T cells from PBMCs. This sample's subset: CD45RO+ cells pooled with CCR7-negative TemRA cells.

The CDR3 nucleotides are TGTGCCAGCAGTGCCTTCCCGGGACAGGGGGCAGAGACCCAGTACTTC. Translating gives CASSAFPGQGAETQYF. The V gene is TRBV25-1, the J gene TRBJ2-5; TRBD1 matches at 12 bases. The CDR3 covers 16 residues. CDR1 and CDR2 (germline): MGHDK, SYGVNS. The V segment lost 4 bases and the J segment 4 bases; nucleotides outside the gene matches: 7.